Following are 29 T cell receptor beta chains from one sample sequenced in a study of T cell clonality in common variable immunodeficiency. Findings and caveats of the study: Reportedly, TCR beta sequences from common variable immunodeficiency showed fewer deletions and N-nucleotide insertions.

Produced via immunoSEQ multiplex PCR; TCRdb's table is partial and in-frame only. This sample has 25,000 to 35,000 clones, each found more than once. For these receptors, no antigen is known. The sequenced sample was peripheral blood mononuclear cells. These receptor sequences come from a human donor with common variable immunodeficiency.

As concerns this clone: The read gets to within 3 residues of the CDR3 end, and the germline J gene fills in the rest. This rearrangement joins TRBV7-3 to TRBJ2-1; 8 nucleotides line up with TRBD1. Germline CDR1 SGHTA, CDR2 FQGTGA. CDR3 length: 15 residues. V shed 0 bases, J shed 6 bases, and the junction held 4 bases outside the gene matches. CDR3 sequence: CASSLTNGQGNEQFF. The DNA read from the CDR3 is TGTGCCAGCAGCTTAACCAACGGACAGGGCAATGAG.

This clone was counted between two and nine times. The read terminates 3 residues ahead of where the CDR3 ends, so the germline J gene completes it. The identical CDR3 is also encoded by other nucleotide sequences in the sample. The chain employs TRBV6-2 or TRBV6-3 and TRBJ2-7; TRBD2 agrees at 11 bases. V dropped 2 bases and J dropped 0; count of bases not matched to a gene: 6. CDR1 is MNHEY and CDR2 is SVGEGT in the germline V gene. There are 17 residues in the CDR3. The CDR3: CASSYPTSGGSSYEQYF. The part of the CDR3 DNA that was read is TGTGCCAGCAGTTACCCCACTAGCGGGGGAAGCTCCTACGAG.

This clone showed up many times. From the germline J gene comes the end of the CDR3, since the read stops 3 residues before it. The chain links TRBV7-2 to TRBJ1-1; TRBD1 matches 10 bases. CDR3 size: 14 residues. Germline CDR1 is SGHTA and CDR2 is FQGNSA. The trim removed 3 bases at V and 4 bases at J, leaving 2 bases unmatched. The CDR3 loop reads CASSFGTGVTEAFF. CDR3 bases read: TGTGCCAGCAGCTTCGGGACAGGGGTCACTGAA. Drawing the rest from reference TRBV7-2 and TRBJ1-1, the complete variable domain is GAGVSQSPSNKVTEKGKDVELRCDPISGHTALYWYRQSLGQGLEFLIYFQGNSAPDKSGLPSDRFSAERTGGSVSTLTIQRTQQEDSAVYLCASSFGTGVTEAFFGQGTRLTVV.

Only a few counts were recorded for this clone. The read ends 3 residues early relative to the CDR3; the germline J gene fills the gap. This chain connects TRBV5-6 to TRBJ2-5; D possibly corresponds to TRBD1 (5 bases). Germline values: CDR1 SGHDT, CDR2 YYEEEE. The CDR3 runs to 15 residues. V lost 0 bases and J lost 5, with 14 bases in between. The CDR3 spells CASSLAGQGVETQYF. Incomplete CDR3 DNA: TGTGCCAGCAGCTTGGCAGGGCAGGGTGTTGAGACC.

This clone was seen a handful of times. Read coverage stops 3 residues before the CDR3 terminus; the germline J gene supplies the remainder. This sequence joins TRBV5-1 and TRBJ2-3, with 8 bases matching TRBD2. The CDR3 loop spans 18 amino acids. Germline V CDR1 and CDR2: SGHRS, YFSETQ. V lost 4 bases, J lost 4 bases, and 17 bases stayed unmatched. The CDR3 reads CASSDSGGRLIGADTQYF. Incomplete CDR3 DNA: TGCGCCAGCAGCGACAGCGGGGGAAGACTCATAGGGGCAGATACG.

A few counts support this clone. The DNA ends 3 residues before the CDR3 does, and the rest of the CDR3 is filled in from the germline J gene. This chain uses TRBV7-6 with TRBJ2-3, with 11 bases that match TRBD2. J was trimmed by 0 bases and V by 6 bases; bases with no gene match: 11. Per germline, CDR1 SGHVS and CDR2 FNYEAQ. The CDR3 totals 18 residues. The CDR3 DNA, read in part, is TGTGCCAGCAGAGCGCTAGCGGGGGGCCGTTCGAGCACAGATACG. Translated, it gives CASRALAGGRSSTDT. The entire CDR3 is CASRALAGGRSSTDTQYF.

This clone was detected a few times. Coverage ceases 3 residues before the CDR3 finishes, and the germline J gene fills in the end. The chain links TRBV19 to TRBJ1-2, with 9 positions matching TRBD1. The CDR3 consists of 12 residues. Germline CDR1 reads LNHDA; CDR2 reads SQIVND (reference sequence). CDR3 residues: CASRQGAWGYTF. The sequenced CDR3 bases are TGTGCCAGTAGACAGGGGGCGTGGGGC.

As to this clone: The DNA ends 3 residues before the CDR3 does, and the rest of the CDR3 is filled in from the germline J gene. This sample also contains other DNA sequences that code for the same CDR3. The chain uses TRBV7-9 and TRBJ1-4; 9 bases map to TRBD1. The CDR3 spans 14 residues. V was clipped by 5 bases and J by 5 bases; unmatched bases: 3. Germline lookup yields CDR1 SEHNR and CDR2 FQNEAQ (reference sequence). The CDR3 loop is CASSNRGLNEKLFF. CDR3 DNA (partial): TGTGCCAGCAGCAACAGGGGGCTGAATGAAAAA.

This clone was recorded a few times. The read falls 3 residues short of the CDR3 end, and the missing part is taken from the germline J gene. The chain recombines TRBV6-2 or TRBV6-3 with TRBJ1-4, with 9 positions matching TRBD1. Germline lookup yields CDR1 MNHEY and CDR2 SVGEGT. This CDR3 is built from 14 residues. The trim removed 7 bases at V and 7 bases at J, leaving 7 bases unmatched. The CDR3 loop is CASTPTGGGEKLFF. The CDR3 DNA, read in part, is TGTGCCAGCACCCCGACAGGGGGAGGTGAAAAA.

This clone was observed at least ten times. The read ends 3 residues shy of where the CDR3 ends; the end is completed using the germline J gene. The chain uses TRBV19 and TRBJ2-3; TRBD2 aligns across 8 bases. The CDR3 consists of 16 residues. CDR1 and CDR2 (germline): LNHDA, SQIVND (reference sequence). The chain's CDR3 is CASSPGELAGTVAQYF. The sequenced part of the CDR3 DNA is TGTGCCAGTAGCCCCGGGGAATTAGCGGGGACCGTGGCG.

This clone appeared many times. The read ends 3 residues early relative to the CDR3; the germline J gene fills the gap. The genes are TRBV6-1 and TRBJ2-7; D might be TRBD1 (5 bases). With 2 bases removed from V and 3 bases from J, the gap between germline ends came to 8 bases. Germline-derived CDR1 and CDR2 are MNHNS and SASEGT. The CDR3 is 13 residues long. CDR3 bases read: TGTGCCAGCAGTGAAAGGGGTAACTACGAG. Protein: CASSERGNYE. The entire CDR3 is CASSERGNYEQYF.

This clone was picked up a small number of times. The read is 3 residues too short to cover the CDR3 end, so that end is filled in from the germline J gene. The V and J genes are TRBV6-2 or TRBV6-3 and TRBJ2-1; 7 bases are a match to TRBD2. V shed 10 bases and J 9 bases; nucleotides not matched to a gene: 3. Germline-derived CDR1 and CDR2 are MNHEY and SVGEGT. This CDR3 region has 10 residues. The CDR3 loop is CATGGGEQFF. The sequenced part of the CDR3 DNA is TGTGCCACCGGCGGGGGTGAG.

In this sample, this clone turned up many times. Incomplete CDR3 DNA: TGTGCCAGCAGCATCCGGACAGCAACTAATGAAAAA. Protein product: CASSIRTATNEK. The whole CDR3 sequence reads CASSIRTATNEKLFF. The V gene is TRBV7-9, the J gene TRBJ1-4; TRBD1 might be the D (6 bases). The read halts 3 residues ahead of the CDR3 end, with the missing end drawn from the germline J gene. The CDR3 is 15 amino acids. V lost 5 bases and J lost 0, with 10 bases in between. CDR1 and CDR2 from the germline V gene are SEHNR and FQNEAQ (reference sequence).

The table lists this clone with a few counts. The CDR3 goes on 3 residues after the read ends, and that part is filled in from the germline J gene. The chain uses TRBV2 and TRBJ2-2, with D unclear. The CDR3 has 12 amino acids. Germline V gene sequence: CDR1 SNHLY, CDR2 FYNNEI. The V gene lost 3 bases and the J gene lost 7 bases, with 6 bases spanning the gap. CDR3 DNA (partial): TGTGCCAGCAGTGAGCACTACGGGGAG. Translating gives CASSEHYGE. The complete CDR3 reads CASSEHYGELFF.

This clone was observed many times. The read stops 3 residues short of the end of the CDR3; the missing end is completed from the germline J gene. V is TRBV18 and J is TRBJ1-6; the match to TRBD1 covers 8 bases. V lost 6 bases and J lost 6; bases outside the gene matches: 4. CDR1 is KGHSH and CDR2 is LQKENI in the germline V gene. The CDR3 consists of 14 residues. The sequenced part of the CDR3 DNA is TGTGCCAGCTCGGACAGGGACCGTAATTCACCC. This translates into CASSDRDRNSP. The CDR3 reads in full as CASSDRDRNSPLHF.

This clone was seen ten or more times. Read coverage stops 3 residues before the CDR3 terminus; the germline J gene supplies the remainder. This chain uses TRBV5-4 with TRBJ1-3; D is uncertain. CDR1 is SGHNT, CDR2 YYREEE, per germline (reference sequence). The V gene lost 0 bases and the J gene lost 3 bases, with 7 bases spanning the gap. The CDR3 is 14 residues long. The sequenced CDR3 bases are TGTGCCAGCAGCTTGGCCCCCAGTGGAAACACC. This encodes CASSLAPSGNT. In full, the CDR3 is CASSLAPSGNTIYF.

In this sample, this clone turned up a few times. The CDR3 end falls 3 residues outside the read, so it is completed with the germline J gene. The rearrangement links TRBV5-1 to TRBJ1-6; TRBD1 matches at 8 bases. Per the germline V gene, CDR1 is SGHRS and CDR2 is YFSETQ. Losses at the gene ends were 2 bases for V and 5 bases for J; bases not matched to a gene: 3. CDR3 length equals 15 residues. CDR3 loop: CASSFGQGNNSPLHF. The part of the CDR3 DNA that was read is TGCGCCAGCAGCTTCGGACAGGGAAATAATTCACCC. Together with reference TRBV5-1 and TRBJ1-6, the CDR3 gives the full variable domain: KAGVTQTPRYLIKTRGQQVTLSCSPISGHRSVSWYQQTPGQGLQFLFEYFSETQRNKGNFPGRFSGRQFSNSRSEMNVSTLELGDSALYLCASSFGQGNNSPLHFGNGTRLTVT.

This clone came up many times. The read terminates 3 residues before the CDR3 end, so the remaining end is supplied by the germline J gene. The chain uses TRBV4-1 and TRBJ1-6, with D possibly TRBD1 on 5 matching bases. Trimming removed 4 bases from V and 7 bases from J, with 11 bases in between. Germline V gene data show CDR1 as MGHRA and CDR2 as YSYEKL. The CDR3 loop spans 14 amino acids. The CDR3 sequence: CASSPAGTNSPLHF. The sequenced part of the CDR3 DNA is TGCGCCAGCAGCCCTGCGGGGACCAATTCACCC.

Concerning this clone: The read gets to within 3 residues of the CDR3 end, and the germline J gene fills in the rest. V usage is TRBV19 and J usage is TRBJ2-1, with D perhaps TRBD1 (7 bases). The V end lost 3 bases, the J end lost 4 bases, and 16 bases lay between the germline ends. Germline-derived CDR1 and CDR2 are LNHDA and SQIVND (reference sequence). This CDR3 contains 16 residues. Partial CDR3 DNA: TGTGCCAGTAGTATCCTTTCACAGGGGACTTACAATGAG. Residues: CASSILSQGTYNE. The entire CDR3 protein reads CASSILSQGTYNEQFF.

About this clone: Read coverage stops 3 residues before the CDR3 terminus; the germline J gene supplies the remainder. The V call is TRBV5-1, the J call TRBJ2-5; 7 bases map to TRBD1. The CDR3 consists of 14 residues. V gave up 5 bases and J gave up 4 bases; unmatched junction bases: 8. The germline CDR1 and CDR2 sequences are SGHRS and YFSETQ. CDR3 loop: CASRWEGGRETQYF. The covered CDR3 bases are TGCGCCAGCAGGTGGGAAGGGGGCCGAGAGACC. The entire variable domain, with the rest obtained from reference TRBV5-1 and TRBJ2-5, is as follows: KAGVTQTPRYLIKTRGQQVTLSCSPISGHRSVSWYQQTPGQGLQFLFEYFSETQRNKGNFPGRFSGRQFSNSRSEMNVSTLELGDSALYLCASRWEGGRETQYFGPGTRLLVL.

This clone was detected only a few times. Read coverage stops 3 residues before the CDR3 terminus; the germline J gene supplies the remainder. Other DNA variants within this sample encode the same CDR3. The genes are TRBV19 and TRBJ2-5; D is perhaps TRBD1 (5 bases). Germline V gene data show CDR1 as LNHDA and CDR2 as SQIVND (reference sequence). The V end was cut by 3 bases, the J end by 5 bases, with 10 bases between. CDR3 length: 13 amino acids. CDR3 protein: CASSIRGSETQYF. CDR3 DNA (partial): TGTGCCAGTAGTATTAGGGGATCTGAGACC. Using reference TRBV19 and TRBJ2-5 for the parts outside the CDR3, the full variable domain is DGGITQSPKYLFRKEGQNVTLSCEQNLNHDAMYWYRQDPGQGLRLIYYSQIVNDFQKGDIAEGYSVSREKKESFPLTVTSAQKNPTAFYLCASSIRGSETQYFGPGTRLLVL.

This clone was detected many times. The CDR3 bases that were read are TGTGCCAGCAGGCAGTACTATGGC. This gives the protein CASRQYYG. The CDR3 in its entirety is CASRQYYGYTF. The V and J genes are TRBV6-2 or TRBV6-3 and TRBJ1-2; no reliable D call. The read terminates 3 residues before the CDR3 end, so the remaining end is supplied by the germline J gene. The V end lost 6 bases, the J end lost 3 bases, and 5 bases lay between the germline ends. Germline V CDR1 and CDR2: MNHEY, SVGEGT. CDR3 length: 11 residues.

Details on this clone: The read halts 3 residues ahead of the CDR3 end, with the missing end drawn from the germline J gene. The chain couples TRBV5-1 to TRBJ2-7; 9 bases are a match to TRBD2. Unmatched junction bases numbered 6, after V lost 4 bases and J lost 4 bases. Per germline, CDR1 SGHRS and CDR2 YFSETQ. The CDR3 is 14 residues long. CDR3 protein: CASSPGTSIYEQYF. The CDR3 bases that were read are TGCGCCAGCAGCCCCGGGACTAGCATATACGAG. Variable domain in full (rest from reference TRBV5-1 and TRBJ2-7): KAGVTQTPRYLIKTRGQQVTLSCSPISGHRSVSWYQQTPGQGLQFLFEYFSETQRNKGNFPGRFSGRQFSNSRSEMNVSTLELGDSALYLCASSPGTSIYEQYFGPGTRLTVT.

This clone was detected ten times or more. CDR3 sequence reads: CASSRGANTDTQYF. CDR3 bases read: TGTGCCAGCTCGCGTGGAGCGAACACAGATACG. The V and J genes are TRBV18 and TRBJ2-3; D unresolved. The read gets to within 3 residues of the CDR3 end, and the germline J gene fills in the rest. Germline V gives CDR1 KGHSH, CDR2 LQKENI. The CDR3 has 14 amino acids. Trimming removed 6 bases at V and 2 bases at J, with 12 bases between.

This clone was seen ten or more times. The CDR3 extends 3 residues past the end of the read, so its final part is completed from the germline J gene. This chain connects TRBV5-1 to TRBJ2-4; D may be TRBD2 (7 bases). The germline V and J ends were trimmed by 3 bases and 0 bases, with 16 bases remaining between them. This CDR3 is built from 17 residues. CDR1 and CDR2 from the germline V gene are SGHRS and YFSETQ. The CDR3: CASSYGGQGKAKNIQYF. The part of the CDR3 DNA that was read is TGCGCCAGCAGCTACGGGGGGCAGGGGAAAGCCAAAAACATT.

This clone was seen more than once but under ten times. The read terminates 3 residues before the CDR3 end, so the remaining end is supplied by the germline J gene. V gene TRBV7-9 combines with J gene TRBJ2-7; D is possibly TRBD1 (5 bases). Trimming pared 5 bases from V and 3 bases from J, leaving 17 bases between. Germline lookup yields CDR1 SEHNR and CDR2 FQNEAQ (reference sequence). CDR3 size: 15 residues. CDR3: CASSHTEQVIYEQYF. The DNA read from the CDR3 is TGTGCCAGCAGCCACACTGAACAGGTTATCTACGAG.

This clone was observed at least ten times. The read terminates 3 residues before the CDR3 end, so the remaining end is supplied by the germline J gene. V is TRBV7-9 and J is TRBJ2-5, with a possible D match to TRBD1 (5 bases). The CDR3 loop spans 13 amino acids. V was pared by 3 bases and J by 2 bases, with 7 bases between. The germline CDR1 and CDR2 sequences are SEHNR and FQNEAQ (reference sequence). CDR3: CASSLDIQETQYF. Incomplete CDR3 DNA: TGTGCCAGCAGCTTGGACATACAAGAGACC. The full variable domain, its missing parts supplied by reference TRBV7-9 and TRBJ2-5, is DTGVSQNPRHKITKRGQNVTFRCDPISEHNRLYWYRQTLGQGPEFLTYFQNEAQLEKSRLLSDRFSAERPKGSFSTLEIQRTEQGDSAMYLCASSLDIQETQYFGPGTRLLVL.

This clone showed up many times. The read gets to within 3 residues of the CDR3 end, and the germline J gene fills in the rest. This chain links TRBV12-3 or TRBV12-4 with TRBJ1-1; D might be TRBD1 (6 bases). This CDR3 is 12 amino acids long. Trimming pared 3 bases from V and 7 bases from J, leaving 9 bases between. The covered CDR3 bases are TGTGCCAGCAGTTTCCGCAGGGGTGAA. This translates into CASSFRRGE. The entire CDR3 protein is CASSFRRGEAFF.

Points on this clone: Read data end 3 residues before the CDR3 end; the end is taken from the germline J gene. The chain uses TRBV6-1 and TRBJ2-4; D is possibly TRBD2 (5 bases). The CDR3 has 14 residues. V lost 1 base, J lost 8 bases, and 12 bases lay in between. The germline gives CDR1 MNHNS, CDR2 SASEGT. This chain's CDR3 is CASSEGASRDIQYF. The CDR3 DNA, read in part, is TGTGCCAGCAGTGAAGGGGCTAGCCGGGACATT.